This TCR beta chain stems from a study of shared clonotypes between healthy human individuals. At the level of the study: Used for every donor were three CD4 naive, three CD4 memory, two CD8 naive and one CD8 memory plate.

It was across several immunoSEQ plates that each subset's genomic DNA was evenly split. Some clones are missing from TCRdb's copy, which holds only in-frame ones; the method was immunoSEQ multiplex PCR. The repertoire has some 2,100,000 clones, under 97% of them found once; the top ten carry 0.1% to 0.15%. V dropped 4 bases and J dropped 3 bases, with 13 bases sitting between them. Looked up from germline, CDR1 is SGHNT and CDR2 is YYREEE (reference sequence). The CDR3 is made up of 15 amino acids. Adult Caucasians living in Nashville, Tennessee made up all of the donors. The clonotype originates from a man between 18 and 29 years old in good health. The sample consisted of naive CD4+ T cells sorted from blood. Documented subset: CD45RA+ positively selected. The chain recombines TRBV5-4 with TRBJ2-2, with D hard to call. The CDR3 loop is CASSVGSGDTGELFF. The CDR3 DNA is TGTGCCAGCAGCGTCGGGTCTGGGGACACCGGGGAGCTGTTTTTT.